The 18 T cell receptor beta chains given below trace back to one sample, sequenced in a study of metastatic and nonmetastatic thyroid tumors. No patient had received any treatment before thyroid surgery. TCRdb re-clonotyped the PCR reads via MiXCR. The sample contains about 70,000 clones, roughly 18% of which appear only once. The sample comprised blood. The receptors here all came from a female donor with papillary thyroid cancer or a benign thyroid nodule (not recorded which). Some clones in this sample may be carry-over from other donors' samples.

This clone was detected many times. This chain's CDR3 is CAISESTGQGAYTF. The DNA of the CDR3 is TGTGCCATCAGTGAGTCAACGGGACAGGGGGCCTACACCTTC. The rearrangement links TRBV10-3 to TRBJ1-2, with 12 nucleotides matching TRBD1. Per germline, CDR1 ENHRY and CDR2 SYGVKD. Trimming removed 0 bases from V and 10 bases from J; junction bases left unmatched: 3. The CDR3 runs to 14 residues.

The table lists this clone with many counts. This CDR3 reads CASSGPAMETQYF. The CDR3 DNA reads as TGTGCCAGCAGTGGACCCGCGATGGAGACCCAGTACTTC. J is TRBJ2-5 and V is TRBV28; D ambiguous. The CDR3 covers 13 residues. Germline V lookup: CDR1 MDHEN, CDR2 SYDVKM. V shed 5 bases and J shed 5 bases, with 12 bases lying between them.

This clone showed up just a few times. Because it lacks the conserved phenylalanine or tryptophan at the end, this CDR3 is likely a read error. The V and J genes are TRBV12-3 or TRBV12-4 and TRBJ1-2; D remains unclear. Trimming stripped 5 bases from V and 8 bases from J, with 12 bases between. CDR3 size: 12 residues. The CDR3 DNA follows: TGTGCCAGCAGTACGGGTTTCGGGGGCTACACCTCC. Translating it yields CASSTGFGGYTS.

This clone was seen ten or more times. The rearrangement joins TRBV29-1 to TRBJ1-2, with D possibly TRBD1 on 5 matching bases. Germline V gene lookup returns CDR1 SQVTM and CDR2 ANQGSEA. The CDR3 length is 10 residues. V gave up 5 bases and J gave up 12 bases, with 13 bases separating them. The CDR3 DNA reads as TGCAGCGTTAGAGAGTCGGGGGACACCTTC. Its translation: CSVRESGDTF.

This clone was detected many times. V and J are TRBV19 and TRBJ2-7; D possibly uses TRBD1 or TRBD2 (7 bases each). The CDR3 is 14 residues long. V gave up 8 bases and J gave up 2 bases, with 16 bases separating them. CDR1 and CDR2 (germline): LNHDA, SQIVND (reference sequence). In nucleotides, the CDR3 is TGTGCCAGTCAGGGGGGAGCGGGGACCTACGAGCAGTACTTC. Translated: CASQGGAGTYEQYF.

This clone was counted at least ten times. The chain is built from TRBV15 and TRBJ2-7; D not resolved. Germline values: CDR1 LNHNV, CDR2 YYDKDF (reference sequence). Trimming cost V 1 base and J 5 bases, with 15 bases left between them. The CDR3 contains 15 residues. Here the CDR3 DNA reads TGTGCCACCAGCAGAGTACACGGTGAGGACCACGAGCAGTACTTC. Its translation is CATSRVHGEDHEQYF. The full variable domain, completed using reference TRBV15 and TRBJ2-7, is DAMVIQNPRYQVTQFGKPVTLSCSQTLNHNVMYWYQQKSSQAPKLLFHYYDKDFNNEADTPDNFQSRRPNTSFCFLDIRSPGLGDTAMYLCATSRVHGEDHEQYFGPGTRLTVT.

This clone was found many times. The chain couples TRBV9 to TRBJ2-1; tentatively, D is TRBD2 (5 bases). Germline V lookup: CDR1 SGDLS, CDR2 YYNGEE. Trimming cost V 0 bases and J 5 bases, with 6 bases left between them. The length of the CDR3 is 13 residues. The CDR3 bases are TGTGCCAGCAGCGTAGGAGCGGACAATGAGCAGTTCTTC. Translation: CASSVGADNEQFF.

Ten or more counts support this clone. V gene TRBV7-9 combines with J gene TRBJ1-5; TRBD1 is a possible D gene (6 bases). V lost 0 bases and J lost 7, with 10 bases in between. The length of the CDR3 is 14 residues. Looked up from germline, CDR1 is SEHNR and CDR2 is FQNEAQ (reference sequence). The CDR3: CASSLAGGGQPQHF. Written as DNA, the CDR3 is TGTGCCAGCAGCTTAGCGGGGGGCGGACAGCCCCAGCATTTT.

The rearrangement joins TRBV28 to TRBJ1-5, with TRBD1 as a possible D gene (5 bases). The V gene lost 2 bases and the J gene lost 6 bases, with 11 bases spanning the gap. The CDR3 totals 14 residues. Germline CDR1 MDHEN, CDR2 SYDVKM. Here the CDR3 DNA reads TGTGCCAGCAGTTTAAACCAGGGACGTCAGCCCCAGCATTTT. This translates into CASSLNQGRQPQHF.

This clone was seen many times. A junction end diverges from the germline sequence, so it may reflect a read error. At the DNA level, this CDR3 is encoded by other sequences in the same sample as well. The rearrangement links TRBV5-8 to TRBJ2-2, with TRBD2 as a possible D gene (6 bases). The CDR3 contains 16 residues. Germline CDR1 is SGHTS and CDR2 is YDEGEE. The CDR3 DNA reads as TGTGCCAGCAGCTTGTCATGGGGGGAGAACACCGGAGAGCTGTTTTTT. This gives the protein CASSLSWGENTGELFF.

J is TRBJ2-1 and V is TRBV19; unclear D gene. The V gene's germline CDR1 is LNHDA and CDR2 SQIVND (reference sequence). The CDR3 consists of 12 residues. Trimming removed 3 bases from V and 3 bases from J, with 3 bases in between. The CDR3 loop reads CASSMGYNEQFF. The CDR3 nucleotides are TGTGCCAGTAGTATGGGCTACAATGAGCAGTTCTTC. Together with reference TRBV19 and TRBJ2-1, the CDR3 gives the full variable domain: DGGITQSPKYLFRKEGQNVTLSCEQNLNHDAMYWYRQDPGQGLRLIYYSQIVNDFQKGDIAEGYSVSREKKESFPLTVTSAQKNPTAFYLCASSMGYNEQFFGPGTRLTVL.

The V call is TRBV7-2, the J call TRBJ1-2; D unclear. The germline V gene encodes CDR1 SGHTA and CDR2 FQGNSA. Trimming stripped 3 bases from V and 2 bases from J, with 10 bases between. This CDR3 has 14 residues. The CDR3 region has the DNA TGTGCCAGCAGCTTGGAGTGGGTGAACTATGGCTACACCTTC. Residues: CASSLEWVNYGYTF.

This clone turned up a few times. The rearrangement links TRBV5-4 to TRBJ2-1, with TRBD2 as a possible D gene (6 bases). Germline-derived CDR1 and CDR2 are SGHNT and YYREEE (reference sequence). CDR3 length: 15 residues. V was shortened by 0 bases and J by 4 bases, with 11 bases between the two germline ends. The CDR3 DNA follows: TGTGCCAGCAGCTTGGATCGCGGGGTTTACAATGAGCAGTTCTTC. Its protein is CASSLDRGVYNEQFF.

Remarks on this clone: Other DNA sequences in this sample translate to the same CDR3. This CDR3 is CSARAGTVNEKLFF. The CDR3 nucleotides read TGCAGTGCTAGGGCCGGGACAGTTAATGAAAAACTGTTTTTT. This sequence joins TRBV20-1 and TRBJ1-4; the match to TRBD1 covers 7 bases. Trimming cost V 3 bases and J 4 bases; bases outside gene matches: 5. Germline assignment: CDR1 DFQATT and CDR2 SNEGSKA (reference sequence). CDR3 length: 14 residues.

This clone has a count of ten or more. The chain couples TRBV11-3 to TRBJ2-1, with no clear D. CDR1 and CDR2 from the germline V gene are SGHNT and YENEEA. The CDR3 extends over 12 amino acids. The germline V and J ends were trimmed by 0 bases and 5 bases, with 2 bases remaining between them. This chain's CDR3 is CASSLDDNEQFF. As DNA, the CDR3 is TGTGCCAGCAGCTTAGACGACAATGAGCAGTTCTTC.

In its sample, this clone was seen a few times. The gene calls are TRBV19 and TRBJ1-5, with 9 bases identical to TRBD1. The germline V gene encodes CDR1 LNHDA and CDR2 SQIVND (reference sequence). V trimming: 3 bases; J trimming: 6 bases; junction bases outside the gene matches: 3. The CDR3 has 14 residues. CDR3 region: CASSMTGGSQPQHF. Here the CDR3 DNA reads TGTGCCAGTAGTATGACAGGGGGGAGTCAGCCCCAGCATTTT.

A few counts support this clone. The chain uses TRBV6-1 and TRBJ2-7; TRBD1 agrees at 10 bases. After removal of 2 bases from V and 4 bases from J, the junction contained 5 bases not matched to a gene. Germline lookup yields CDR1 MNHNS and CDR2 SASEGT. The CDR3 runs to 15 residues. The CDR3 loop reads CASSERGTGAYEQYF. The CDR3 coding sequence is TGTGCCAGCAGTGAACGAGGGACAGGGGCTTACGAGCAGTACTTC.

This clone was seen only a few times. The chain carries TRBV4-2 and TRBJ2-1, with 7 bases lining up with TRBD2. Trimming removed 4 bases from V and 6 bases from J; junction bases left unmatched: 12. This CDR3 comprises 16 residues. Germline CDR1 is LGHNA and CDR2 is YNFKEQ. The CDR3 protein is CASSPIGLAESNEQFF. CDR3 in DNA: TGTGCCAGCAGCCCAATTGGGCTAGCGGAGAGCAATGAGCAGTTCTTC.